The 30 T cell receptor beta chains presented below share a single source sample, sequenced in a study of T cell changes during pregnancy in multiple sclerosis. Clones were read by immunoSEQ multiplex PCR, and TCRdb kept only the in-frame ones, dropping some. The repertoire holds approximately 80,000 clones, with just over 90% as singletons. The sequences come from peripheral blood, collected in the second trimester of pregnancy. The source is a female donor in good health, enrolled as a control in a pregnancy study.

V and J are TRBV30 and TRBJ2-7, with a weak D call TRBD2 (6 bases). Trimming cost V 0 bases and J 1 base, with 13 bases left between them. The germline gives CDR1 GTSNPN, CDR2 SVGIG (reference sequence). The CDR3 loop spans 15 amino acids. CDR3 nucleotides: TGTGCCTGGAGTGTAGGAGGGGTCTCTTCCTACGAGCAGTACTTC. Encoded protein: CAWSVGGVSSYEQYF. Combining the CDR3 with reference TRBV30 and TRBJ2-7 gives the whole variable domain SQTIHQWPATLVQPVGSPLSLECTVEGTSNPNLYWYRQAAGRGLQLLFYSVGIGQISSEVPQNLSASRPQDRQFILSSKKLLLSDSGFYLCAWSVGGVSSYEQYFGPGTRLTVT.

CDR3 nucleotide sequence: TGTGCCAGCAGCTTAGGCCAGGTCCTCATGAACACTGAAGCTTTCTTT. This sequence encodes CASSLGQVLMNTEAFF. The chain links TRBV5-6 to TRBJ1-1, with D unclear. Germline V gene lookup returns CDR1 SGHDT and CDR2 YYEEEE. Trimming shortened V by 2 bases and J by 0 bases, and 14 bases separated the two germline ends. The CDR3 length is 16 residues.

This chain links TRBV30 with TRBJ2-7; TRBD2 is a possible D gene (6 bases). The CDR3 runs 13 residues. CDR1 GTSNPN and CDR2 SVGIG come from the germline V gene (reference sequence). The CDR3 DNA reads TGTGCTAAAGGGTCCGGGAGATCCCACGAGCAGTACTTC. Protein product: CAKGSGRSHEQYF.

The chain combines TRBV28 with TRBJ2-7; perhaps TRBD1 as D (6 bases). V was clipped by 6 bases and J by 2 bases, with 14 bases between them. CDR1 is MDHEN and CDR2 is SYDVKM in the germline V gene. The CDR3 contains 14 residues. CDR3 sequence reads: CASRRLTGPYEQYF. The CDR3 DNA reads as TGTGCCAGCAGACGATTGACAGGCCCCTACGAGCAGTACTTC. Complete variable domain (other parts from reference TRBV28 and TRBJ2-7): DVKVTQSSRYLVKRTGEKVFLECVQDMDHENMFWYRQDPGLGLRLIYFSYDVKMKEKGDIPEGYSVSREKKERFSLILESASTNQTSMYLCASRRLTGPYEQYFGPGTRLTVT.

The J gene is TRBJ1-2, the V gene TRBV27, with D perhaps matching TRBD1 (5 bases). Germline CDR1 and CDR2: MNHEY and SMNVEV (reference sequence). The CDR3 length is 12 residues. V was trimmed by 5 bases and J by 3 bases, leaving 7 bases between them. The CDR3 reads CASSGGDYGYTF. In DNA, the CDR3 is TGTGCCAGCAGTGGGGGGGACTATGGCTACACCTTC.

The rearrangement joins TRBV5-1 to TRBJ1-4; the D is unclear. The CDR3 totals 14 residues. Germline CDR1 reads SGHRS; CDR2 reads YFSETQ. With 0 bases removed from V and 4 bases from J, the gap between germline ends came to 7 bases. CDR3 in DNA: TGCGCCAGCAGCTTGGGCGGAAATAATGAAAAACTGTTTTTT. It translates to CASSLGGNNEKLFF.

V usage is TRBV18 and J usage is TRBJ1-4; D not resolved. The V end lost 2 bases, the J end lost 7 bases, and 11 bases lay between the germline ends. Germline V gives CDR1 KGHSH, CDR2 LQKENI. CDR3 size: 14 residues. CDR3 in amino acids: CASSPDRGSEKLFF. CDR3 coding DNA: TGTGCCAGCTCACCAGACCGAGGGAGTGAAAAACTGTTTTTT.

V and J are TRBV7-6 and TRBJ2-2, with TRBD2 matching over 9 bases. The CDR3 covers 17 residues. J was trimmed by 4 bases and V by 3 bases; bases with no gene match: 9. In germline, CDR1 is SGHVS, CDR2 FNYEAQ. CDR3 loop: CASSFIGPTSGTGELFF. In DNA form, the CDR3 reads TGTGCCAGCAGCTTCATAGGACCGACTAGCGGCACCGGGGAGCTGTTTTTT.

This clone was seen once. The chain uses TRBV7-9 and TRBJ1-1, with D possibly matching TRBD1 (6 bases). This CDR3 spans 15 amino acids. Trimming cost V 1 base and J 1 base, with 10 bases left between them. CDR1 SEHNR and CDR2 FQNEAQ come from the germline V gene (reference sequence). CDR3 bases: TGTGCCAGCAGCTTAGGCACAGGGAGGAACACTGAAGCTTTCTTT. Its translation is CASSLGTGRNTEAFF.

The rearrangement links TRBV6-5 to TRBJ1-1; 7 nucleotides agree with TRBD1. CDR1 and CDR2 from the germline V gene are MNHEY and SVGAGI. V shed 9 bases and J 7 bases; nucleotides not matched to a gene: 14. The CDR3 is made up of 14 amino acids. The CDR3: CASNRDSRTGEAFF. The CDR3 DNA sequence: TGTGCCAGTAACCGGGACAGTCGAACGGGTGAAGCTTTCTTT.

The chain has TRBV16 and TRBJ1-5; 8 bases map to TRBD1. This CDR3 comprises 13 residues. V lost 2 bases, J lost 6 bases, and 0 bases stayed unmatched. Germline V gene lookup returns CDR1 KGHSY and CDR2 FQNENV. CDR3 loop: CASSQDRGQPQHF. The CDR3 DNA reads as TGTGCCAGCAGCCAAGACAGGGGTCAGCCCCAGCATTTT.

This clone was recorded once. The rearrangement uses TRBV9 and TRBJ1-1; TRBD1 aligns across 8 bases. CDR3 length: 15 residues. J gave up 2 bases and V 3 bases, and 6 bases lay outside the gene matches. The V gene's germline CDR1 is SGDLS and CDR2 YYNGEE. Here the CDR3 reads CASSGQGAPNTEAFF. CDR3 DNA sequence: TGTGCCAGCAGCGGGCAGGGGGCCCCCAACACTGAAGCTTTCTTT.

The chain is built from TRBV25-1 and TRBJ2-7; 10 bases fit TRBD1. The germline V gene has CDR1 MGHDK and CDR2 SYGVNS. The CDR3 loop spans 13 amino acids. The V and J ends lost 8 bases and 3 bases, in that order; junction bases with no gene match: 4. The chain's CDR3 is CASSGQGRYEQYF. The CDR3 region has the DNA TGTGCCAGCTCGGGACAGGGGCGCTACGAGCAGTACTTC.

The V call is TRBV27, the J call TRBJ1-4; a possible D gene is TRBD1 (6 bases). Germline CDR1 and CDR2: MNHEY and SMNVEV (reference sequence). V was trimmed by 0 bases and J by 5 bases, leaving 7 bases between them. The CDR3 runs 14 residues. The DNA for the CDR3 is TGTGCCAGCAGTTTATCTGACAGGAATGAAAAACTGTTTTTT. It encodes CASSLSDRNEKLFF.

The rearrangement uses TRBV2 and TRBJ2-7; D may be TRBD2 (6 bases). This CDR3 is built from 14 residues. Between the trimmed V and J ends, which lost 5 bases and 0 bases, there was a span of 11 bases. Per germline, CDR1 SNHLY and CDR2 FYNNEI. Written as DNA, the CDR3 is TGTGCCAGCAGTTTTAGCGGAAGCTCCTACGAGCAGTACTTC. This translates into CASSFSGSSYEQYF.

The chain uses TRBV18 and TRBJ2-1; 7 bases map to TRBD1. CDR3 length equals 16 residues. V lost 2 bases and J lost 8; bases outside the gene matches: 12. Germline CDR1 reads KGHSH; CDR2 reads LQKENI. The DNA of the CDR3 is TGTGCCAGCTCACCATCCGGGGCAGGGGGAGTGGATGAGCAGTTCTTC. Its protein is CASSPSGAGGVDEQFF.

The chain is built from TRBV5-1 and TRBJ2-3, with a possible D match to TRBD2 (6 bases). CDR3 length equals 17 residues. The V end lost 3 bases, the J end lost 0 bases, and 17 bases lay between the germline ends. Germline-derived CDR1 and CDR2 are SGHRS and YFSETQ. CDR3 in amino acids: CASSSMKNAGSTDTQYF. In nucleotides, the CDR3 is TGCGCCAGCAGCTCCATGAAAAATGCGGGAAGCACAGATACGCAGTATTTT.

The V and J genes are TRBV30 and TRBJ1-2; no clear D gene. This CDR3 region has 13 residues. With 3 bases removed from V and 0 bases from J, the gap between germline ends came to 8 bases. Germline CDR1 reads GTSNPN; CDR2 reads SVGIG (reference sequence). The DNA of the CDR3 is TGTGCCTGGAGCCGCGGAGCTAACTATGGCTACACCTTC. It yields the protein CAWSRGANYGYTF.

This clone was detected a few times. The chain is built from TRBV10-3 and TRBJ1-1; D remains ambiguous. The ends were cut back, 3 bases at V and 7 bases at J, with 6 bases in the middle. Germline V gene data show CDR1 as ENHRY and CDR2 as SYGVKD. This CDR3 region has 11 residues. CDR3 nucleotides: TGTGCCATCAGTGAAATGCGTGAAGCTTTCTTT. Protein product: CAISEMREAFF.

This clone has a single count. The chain is built from TRBV19 and TRBJ2-5, with D tentatively TRBD1 (5 bases). Germline assignment: CDR1 LNHDA and CDR2 SQIVND (reference sequence). V gave up 3 bases and J gave up 1 base, with 15 bases separating them. This CDR3 spans 16 amino acids. CDR3 residues: CASSMGQPPFQETQYF. CDR3 in DNA: TGTGCCAGTAGTATGGGGCAGCCGCCCTTCCAAGAGACCCAGTACTTC.

The genes are TRBV7-3 and TRBJ2-3; 9 nucleotides line up with TRBD1. The ends lost 3 bases at V and 4 bases at J; junction bases unmatched: 11. CDR1 and CDR2 from the germline V gene are SGHTA and FQGTGA. There are 17 residues in the CDR3. Written as DNA, the CDR3 is TGTGCCAGCAGCTTCGGGACAGGGAGGGTGAGCGCAGATACGCAGTATTTT. It translates to CASSFGTGRVSADTQYF. Variable domain in full (rest from reference TRBV7-3 and TRBJ2-3): GAGVSQTPSNKVTEKGKYVELRCDPISGHTALYWYRQSLGQGPEFLIYFQGTGAADDSGLPNDRFFAVRPEGSVSTLKIQRTERGDSAVYLCASSFGTGRVSADTQYFGPGTRLTVL.

The gene calls are TRBV5-6 and TRBJ1-2; D unresolved. CDR3 length: 14 amino acids. V was clipped by 2 bases and J by 3 bases, with 11 bases between them. Germline CDR1 reads SGHDT; CDR2 reads YYEEEE. This chain's CDR3 is CASSFLTRDYGYTF. The DNA of the CDR3 is TGTGCCAGCAGCTTCCTGACGAGGGACTATGGCTACACCTTC.

This clone was seen only once. The CDR3 here is CASSLTTYEQYF. CDR3 nucleotides: TGTGCCAGCAGCCTTACTACCTACGAGCAGTACTTC. The chain recombines TRBV11-2 with TRBJ2-7; D unclear. CDR3 length: 12 amino acids. Trimming removed 5 bases at V and 2 bases at J, with 7 bases between. Germline V gene sequence: CDR1 SGHAT, CDR2 FQNNGV. Filled out from reference TRBV11-2 and TRBJ2-7, the complete variable domain reads EAGVAQSPRYKIIEKRQSVAFWCNPISGHATLYWYQQILGQGPKLLIQFQNNGVVDDSQLPKDRFSAERLKGVDSTLKIQPAKLEDSAVYLCASSLTTYEQYFGPGTRLTVT.

The chain carries TRBV7-2 and TRBJ1-5; 7 bases map to TRBD1. Germline values: CDR1 SGHTA, CDR2 FQGNSA. The V segment lost 5 bases and the J segment 4 bases; nucleotides outside the gene matches: 5. CDR3 length: 14 residues. CDR3 coding DNA: TGTGCCAGCAGCGCCGGGACAGTAAATCAGCCCCAGCATTTT. Protein: CASSAGTVNQPQHF. The whole variable domain, remainder taken from reference TRBV7-2 and TRBJ1-5, is GAGVSQSPSNKVTEKGKDVELRCDPISGHTALYWYRQSLGQGLEFLIYFQGNSAPDKSGLPSDRFSAERTGGSVSTLTIQRTQQEDSAVYLCASSAGTVNQPQHFGDGTRLSIL.

The chain carries TRBV27 and TRBJ2-3; D not certain. Germline assignment: CDR1 MNHEY and CDR2 SMNVEV (reference sequence). The V end lost 2 bases, the J end lost 3 bases, and 18 bases lay between the germline ends. CDR3 length: 17 residues. The CDR3 DNA sequence: TGTGCCAGCAGTTTAGCGATATTGGGCCCACGGACAGATACGCAGTATTTT. It is translated as CASSLAILGPRTDTQYF.

The rearrangement links TRBV27 to TRBJ2-7; 10 positions match TRBD1. CDR1 is MNHEY, CDR2 SMNVEV, per germline (reference sequence). Germline trimming cut 3 bases from V and 2 bases from J; bases unmatched to any gene: 4. The CDR3 contains 15 residues. The DNA for the CDR3 is TGTGCCAGCAGTTTGTCGACAGGGGGCCCCTACGAGCAGTACTTC. This sequence encodes CASSLSTGGPYEQYF.

The rearrangement links TRBV12-5 to TRBJ2-1, with a weak D call TRBD1 (7 bases). CDR1 is LGHNT, CDR2 FRNRAP, per germline. CDR3 length equals 15 residues. Trimming cost V 11 bases and J 0 bases, with 17 bases left between them. The CDR3 nucleotides read TGTGCTGGGGGGTGGGGGGACAGCTCCTACAATGAGCAGTTCTTC. This sequence encodes CAGGWGDSSYNEQFF.

The chain links TRBV4-3 to TRBJ1-1; 7 nucleotides agree with TRBD1. CDR1 and CDR2 from the germline V gene are LGHNA and YSLEER. The CDR3 is 15 residues long. V trimming: 1 base; J trimming: 5 bases; junction bases outside the gene matches: 7. CDR3 loop: CASSQVEGAVTEAFF. The DNA of the CDR3 is TGCGCCAGCAGCCAAGTTGAGGGGGCTGTGACTGAAGCTTTCTTT.

The chain employs TRBV19 and TRBJ1-1; D remains ambiguous. CDR1 LNHDA and CDR2 SQIVND come from the germline V gene (reference sequence). CDR3 length equals 12 residues. V lost 6 bases to trimming and J lost 1 base, with 6 bases between them. The CDR3 nucleotides are TGTGCCAGTAGCAGGTCGAACACTGAAGCTTTCTTT. Translating it yields CASSRSNTEAFF.

The V and J genes are TRBV5-1 and TRBJ1-2, with TRBD1 identical over 7 bases. J lost 4 bases, V lost 4 bases, and 10 bases had no gene match. The CDR3 is 15 amino acids. Looked up from germline, CDR1 is SGHRS and CDR2 is YFSETQ. This chain's CDR3 is CASSPALGQIYGYTF. CDR3 DNA sequence: TGCGCCAGCAGCCCTGCCTTGGGACAGATCTATGGCTACACCTTC.